This T cell receptor beta chain was recovered during a study of T cells in Graves' hyperthyroidism and ophthalmopathy. Study-wide points: A model built on 13 V-J features separated ophthalmopathy from stable hyperthyroidism.

The CDR3 covers 11 residues. Germline V lookup: CDR1 LNHDA, CDR2 SQIVND (reference sequence). Trimming removed 6 bases from V and 5 bases from J, with 8 bases in between. Comments on this clonotype: The antigen is not known.

Regions amplified from RNA transcripts were the TCR beta CDR3 regions. The HTBI set primed first-round TCR CDR3 RT-PCR. TCRdb processed the multiplex PCR reads anew with MiXCR; each CDR3 protein has one entry. The table has under 350,000 distinct CDR3 sequences, approximately 15% seen once. The sequence derives from a woman in her 40s with Graves' hyperthyroidism. Material: blood. The V gene is TRBV19, the J gene TRBJ2-7; D is undetermined. CDR3 amino acids: CASSYGHEQYF. Here the CDR3 DNA reads TGTGCCAGTAGCTATGGCCACGAGCAGTACTTC.